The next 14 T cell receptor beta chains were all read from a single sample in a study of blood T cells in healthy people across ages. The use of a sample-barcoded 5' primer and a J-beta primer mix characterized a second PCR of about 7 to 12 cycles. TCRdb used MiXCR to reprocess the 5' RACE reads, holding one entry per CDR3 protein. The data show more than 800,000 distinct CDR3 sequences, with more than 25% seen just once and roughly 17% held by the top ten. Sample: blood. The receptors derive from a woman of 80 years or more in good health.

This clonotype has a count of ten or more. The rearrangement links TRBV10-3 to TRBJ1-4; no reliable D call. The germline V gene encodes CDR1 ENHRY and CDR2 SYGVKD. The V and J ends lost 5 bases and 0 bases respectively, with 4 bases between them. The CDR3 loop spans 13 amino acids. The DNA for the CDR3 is TGTGCCATCAGTCGTTCAACTAATGAAAAACTGTTTTTT. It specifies CAISRSTNEKLFF.

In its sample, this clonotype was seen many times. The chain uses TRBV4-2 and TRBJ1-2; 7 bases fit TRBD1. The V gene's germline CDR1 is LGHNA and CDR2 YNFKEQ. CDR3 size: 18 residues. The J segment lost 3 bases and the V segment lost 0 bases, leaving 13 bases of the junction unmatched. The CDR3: CASSQDLVRGRRDYGYTF. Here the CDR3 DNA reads TGTGCCAGCAGCCAAGATCTGGTGAGGGGGCGTCGAGACTATGGCTACACCTTC.

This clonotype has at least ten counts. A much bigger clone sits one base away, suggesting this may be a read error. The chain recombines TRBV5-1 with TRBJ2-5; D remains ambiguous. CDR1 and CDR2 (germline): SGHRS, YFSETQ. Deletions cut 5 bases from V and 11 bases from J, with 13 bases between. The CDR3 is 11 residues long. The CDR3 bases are TGCGCCAGCAGTTCAAACCTAGAGCAGTACTTC. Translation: CASSSNLEQYF.

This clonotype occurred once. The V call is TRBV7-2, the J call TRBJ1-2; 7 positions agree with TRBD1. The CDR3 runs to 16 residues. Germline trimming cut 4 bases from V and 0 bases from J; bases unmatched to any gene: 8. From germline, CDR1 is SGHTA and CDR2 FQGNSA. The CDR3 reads CASSSGQALANYGYTF. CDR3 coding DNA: TGTGCCAGCAGCTCCGGACAGGCCCTAGCTAACTATGGCTACACCTTC. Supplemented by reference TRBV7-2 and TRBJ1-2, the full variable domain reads GAGVSQSPSNKVTEKGKDVELRCDPISGHTALYWYRQSLGQGLEFLIYFQGNSAPDKSGLPSDRFSAERTGGSVSTLTIQRTQQEDSAVYLCASSSGQALANYGYTFGSGTRLTVV.

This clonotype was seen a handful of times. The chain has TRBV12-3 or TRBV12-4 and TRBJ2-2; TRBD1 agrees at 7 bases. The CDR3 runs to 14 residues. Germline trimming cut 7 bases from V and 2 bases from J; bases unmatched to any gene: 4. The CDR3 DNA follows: TGTGCCAGCACCCAGGGGGTAAACACCGGGGAGCTGTTTTTT. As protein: CASTQGVNTGELFF.

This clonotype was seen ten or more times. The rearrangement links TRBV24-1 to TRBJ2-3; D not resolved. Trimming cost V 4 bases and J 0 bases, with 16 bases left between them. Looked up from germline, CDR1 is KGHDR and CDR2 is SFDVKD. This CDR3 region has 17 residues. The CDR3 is CATSDSLIRTSTDTQYF. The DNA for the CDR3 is TGTGCCACCAGTGACTCCCTAATCCGGACGAGCACAGATACGCAGTATTTT.

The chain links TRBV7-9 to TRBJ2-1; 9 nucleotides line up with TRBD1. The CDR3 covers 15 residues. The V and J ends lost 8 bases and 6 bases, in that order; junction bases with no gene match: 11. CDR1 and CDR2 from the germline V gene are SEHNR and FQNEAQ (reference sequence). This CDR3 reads CASSGAGTGRNEQFF. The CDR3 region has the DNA TGTGCCAGCTCTGGGGCCGGGACAGGGCGCAATGAGCAGTTCTTC.

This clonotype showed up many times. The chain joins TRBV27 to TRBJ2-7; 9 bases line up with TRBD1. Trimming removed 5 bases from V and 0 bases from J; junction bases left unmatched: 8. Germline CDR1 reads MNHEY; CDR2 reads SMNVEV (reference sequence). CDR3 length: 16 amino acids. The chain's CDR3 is CASSQRPGQGSYEQYF. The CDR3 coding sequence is TGTGCCAGCAGTCAAAGACCGGGACAGGGCTCCTACGAGCAGTACTTC.

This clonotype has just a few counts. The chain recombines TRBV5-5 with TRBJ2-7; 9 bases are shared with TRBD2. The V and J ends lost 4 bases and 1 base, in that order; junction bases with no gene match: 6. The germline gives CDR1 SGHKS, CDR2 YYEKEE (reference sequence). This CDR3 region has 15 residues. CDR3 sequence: CASSDERGVSYEQYF. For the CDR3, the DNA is TGTGCCAGCAGCGACGAGCGGGGGGTTTCCTACGAGCAGTACTTC.

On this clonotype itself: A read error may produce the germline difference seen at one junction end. CDR3 DNA: TGCAGTGCCCCCATCGGACCCACGAGAGAGTTT. This translates into CSAPIGPTREF. This chain connects TRBV20-1 to TRBJ2-3, with no clear D. This CDR3 is built from 11 residues. CDR1 is DFQATT and CDR2 is SNEGSKA in the germline V gene (reference sequence).

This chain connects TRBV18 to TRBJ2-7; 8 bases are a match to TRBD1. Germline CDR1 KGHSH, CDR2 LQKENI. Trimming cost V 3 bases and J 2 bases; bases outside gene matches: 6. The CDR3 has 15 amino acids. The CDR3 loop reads CASSPSRTGPYEQYF. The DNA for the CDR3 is TGTGCCAGCTCACCGTCCAGGACAGGGCCCTACGAGCAGTACTTC.

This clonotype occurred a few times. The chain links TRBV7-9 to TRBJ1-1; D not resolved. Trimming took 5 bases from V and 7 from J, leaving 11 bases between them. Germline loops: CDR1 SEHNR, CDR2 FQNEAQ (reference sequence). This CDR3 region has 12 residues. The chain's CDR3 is CASSRKGDEAFF. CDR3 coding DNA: TGTGCCAGCAGCCGAAAAGGAGATGAAGCTTTCTTT.

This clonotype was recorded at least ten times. The CDR3, as DNA: TGTGCCAGCAGCCCCCTTCTGGGACAGGGGAACAATGAGCAGTTCTTC. Translating gives CASSPLLGQGNNEQFF. V and J are TRBV3-1 and TRBJ2-1; TRBD1 aligns across 10 bases. Per the germline V gene, CDR1 is LGHDT and CDR2 is YNNKEL (reference sequence). V lost 4 bases to trimming and J lost 5 bases; unmatched junction nucleotides: 8. The CDR3 runs to 16 residues.

CDR3 in DNA: TGTGCCAGCAGCGGTGGGTCGGGGACAGGGTCGTCGTACAATGAGCAGTTCTTC. This gives the protein CASSGGSGTGSSYNEQFF. The chain joins TRBV9 to TRBJ2-1, with TRBD1 matching 9 bases. V lost 3 bases, J lost 4 bases, and 14 bases stayed unmatched. Germline assignment: CDR1 SGDLS and CDR2 YYNGEE. The CDR3 runs 18 residues.